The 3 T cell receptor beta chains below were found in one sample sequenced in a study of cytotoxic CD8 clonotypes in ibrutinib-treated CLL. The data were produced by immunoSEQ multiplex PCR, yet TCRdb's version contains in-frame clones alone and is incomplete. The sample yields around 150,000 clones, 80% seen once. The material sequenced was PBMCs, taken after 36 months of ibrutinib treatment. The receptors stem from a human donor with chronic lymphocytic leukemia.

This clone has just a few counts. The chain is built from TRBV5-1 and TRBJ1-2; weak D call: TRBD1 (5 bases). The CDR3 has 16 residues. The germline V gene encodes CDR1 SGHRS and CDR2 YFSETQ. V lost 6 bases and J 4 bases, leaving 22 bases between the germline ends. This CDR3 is CASKPHEGLVPYGYTF. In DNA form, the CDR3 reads TGCGCCAGCAAACCCCACGAGGGGCTGGTCCCCTATGGCTACACCTTC. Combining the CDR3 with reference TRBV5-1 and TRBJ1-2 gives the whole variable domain KAGVTQTPRYLIKTRGQQVTLSCSPISGHRSVSWYQQTPGQGLQFLFEYFSETQRNKGNFPGRFSGRQFSNSRSEMNVSTLELGDSALYLCASKPHEGLVPYGYTFGSGTRLTVV.

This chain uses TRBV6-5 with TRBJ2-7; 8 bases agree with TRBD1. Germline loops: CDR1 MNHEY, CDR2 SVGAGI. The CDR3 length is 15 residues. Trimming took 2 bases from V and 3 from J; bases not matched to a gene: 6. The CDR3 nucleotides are TGTGCCAGCAGTTACCTCCCGACAGGGGACTACGAGCAGTACTTC. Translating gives CASSYLPTGDYEQYF.

The CDR3 reads CASSHQYGQHLDYEQYF. As DNA, the CDR3 is TGTGCCAGCTCGCATCAATACGGACAACATTTAGACTACGAGCAGTACTTC. The genes are TRBV5-6 and TRBJ2-7, with D possibly matching TRBD1 (5 bases). The CDR3 is 17 amino acids. Germline V gene data show CDR1 as SGHDT and CDR2 as YYEEEE. Trimming removed 7 bases at V and 3 bases at J, with 26 bases between. The variable domain in full, completed from reference TRBV5-6 and TRBJ2-7, reads DAGVTQSPTHLIKTRGQQVTLRCSPKSGHDTVSWYQQALGQGPQFIFQYYEEEERQRGNFPDRFSGHQFPNYSSELNVNALLLGDSALYLCASSHQYGQHLDYEQYFGPGTRLTVT.